Following are 22 T cell receptor beta chains from one sample sequenced in a study of T cells after posttransplantation cyclophosphamide (dated by TCRdb to between 2015 and 2016). The library was built by means of the immunoSEQ multiplex PCR assay. TCRdb took this table from immuneACCESS and kept in-frame rearrangements with V and J called. Such tables lack part of the clones; where checked against another copy, unresolved V genes explain under half of the gap, and the rest is unexplained. This sample lists tens of thousands of clones; just under 80% were detected once. Of the sample, 7.5% to 9.5% is held by the ten largest clones. This sample's treatment or condition label indicates: high-dose cyclophosphamide on days +3 and +4 as single-agent GVHD prophylaxis. PTCy patients received busulfan and fludarabine conditioning, a related or unrelated marrow graft, and cyclophosphamide on days +3 and +4.

This specimen was CD4+ T cells sorted from blood, taken roughly 250 weeks after a stem cell transplant with posttransplant cyclophosphamide. These receptors all stem from a female patient aged 35 to 55 who received an allogeneic stem cell transplant from a related donor, was CMV-positive, and had no GVHD. Because of the transplant, the T cells may be the graft donor's rather than the patient's own.

This chain joins TRBV5-1 and TRBJ2-7, with 10 bases that match TRBD1. Germline V gene data show CDR1 as SGHRS and CDR2 as YFSETQ. The J segment lost 5 bases and the V segment lost 4 bases, leaving 15 bases of the junction unmatched. CDR3 length: 17 amino acids. CDR3 nucleotides: TGCGCCAGCAGCCCCGCACGGGGGACAGGGGATAGCGACGAGCAGTACTTC. This gives the protein CASSPARGTGDSDEQYF.

This clone was counted at least ten times. The V call is TRBV11-2, the J call TRBJ1-1; D is possibly TRBD1 (5 bases). Trimming left V 1 base short and J 0 bases short, with 9 bases between. This CDR3 contains 15 residues. Germline V gene data show CDR1 as SGHAT and CDR2 as FQNNGV. CDR3 in amino acids: CASSLVGGLNTEAFF. The CDR3 DNA follows: TGTGCCAGCAGCTTAGTGGGGGGACTGAACACTGAAGCTTTCTTT.

This chain uses TRBV15 with TRBJ2-2, with D possibly matching TRBD2 (7 bases). The CDR3 extends over 17 amino acids. Germline V gives CDR1 LNHNV, CDR2 YYDKDF (reference sequence). The V end lost 2 bases, the J end lost 5 bases, and 18 bases lay between the germline ends. The CDR3 region has the DNA TGTGCCACCAGCAGACTCCGGGGCGGGGGCGGAACCGGGGAGCTGTTTTTT. Translation gives CATSRLRGGGGTGELFF.

This clone has a handful of counts. This chain joins TRBV11-2 and TRBJ2-7, with 10 bases lining up with TRBD1. The V gene's germline CDR1 is SGHAT and CDR2 FQNNGV. The CDR3 is 13 amino acids. Trimming took 5 bases from V and 4 from J; bases not matched to a gene: 2. DNA of the CDR3: TGTGCCAGCAGCCGGGACAGGGGATACGAGCAGTACTTC. Its translation is CASSRDRGYEQYF.

This rearrangement joins TRBV7-2 to TRBJ2-3; no clear D. This CDR3 spans 15 amino acids. Germline CDR1 SGHTA, CDR2 FQGNSA. The V end was cut by 4 bases, the J end by 2 bases, with 13 bases between. In DNA, the CDR3 is TGTGCCAGCAGCTACCTGGGCCCTCCCACAGATACGCAGTATTTT. This sequence encodes CASSYLGPPTDTQYF. The variable domain in full, completed from reference TRBV7-2 and TRBJ2-3, reads GAGVSQSPSNKVTEKGKDVELRCDPISGHTALYWYRQSLGQGLEFLIYFQGNSAPDKSGLPSDRFSAERTGGSVSTLTIQRTQQEDSAVYLCASSYLGPPTDTQYFGPGTRLTVL.

This clone has just one count. This chain connects TRBV7-2 to TRBJ2-7; the D gene is possibly TRBD1 (5 bases). CDR1 and CDR2 from the germline V gene are SGHTA and FQGNSA. Trimming left V 0 bases short and J 5 bases short, with 11 bases between. The CDR3 runs 14 residues. The CDR3 loop is CASSLAGKGDEQYF. The CDR3 DNA sequence: TGTGCCAGCAGCTTAGCAGGGAAAGGGGACGAGCAGTACTTC.

This chain joins TRBV11-3 and TRBJ2-3; TRBD2 aligns across 12 bases. The CDR3 is made up of 16 amino acids. Germline CDR1 is SGHNT and CDR2 is YENEEA. J lost 2 bases, V lost 5 bases, and 5 bases had no gene match. CDR3 residues: CASSLGLAGTTDTQYF. CDR3 DNA sequence: TGTGCCAGCAGCCTCGGACTAGCGGGGACCACAGATACGCAGTATTTT.

The gene calls are TRBV5-1 and TRBJ2-1; D ambiguous. CDR3 length: 13 residues. Germline V CDR1 and CDR2: SGHRS, YFSETQ. V lost 0 bases and J lost 5, with 6 bases in between. The CDR3: CASSLELNNEQFF. Here the CDR3 DNA reads TGCGCCAGCAGCTTGGAACTAAACAATGAGCAGTTCTTC.

This chain joins TRBV6-4 and TRBJ1-6; TRBD1 matches at 7 bases. The length of the CDR3 is 14 residues. V gave up 2 bases and J gave up 8 bases; unmatched junction bases: 3. Germline-derived CDR1 and CDR2 are MRHNA and SNTAGT. The DNA of the CDR3 is TGTGCCAGCAGTGACGGAACAGGGGATTCACCCCTCCACTTT. This gives the protein CASSDGTGDSPLHF.

This clone was recorded a few times. The chain uses TRBV19 and TRBJ2-2, with no clear D. Trimming took 6 bases from V and 2 from J, leaving 4 bases between them. This CDR3 has 12 amino acids. CDR1 is LNHDA, CDR2 SQIVND, per germline (reference sequence). CDR3 coding DNA: TGTGCCAGTAGAACAAACACCGGGGAGCTGTTTTTT. Amino acid sequence: CASRTNTGELFF.

CDR3 residues: CASSAQRGIQYF. CDR3 coding DNA: TGTGCCAGCAGCGCCCAGAGGGGGATTCAGTACTTC. The chain links TRBV7-2 to TRBJ2-7; D perhaps matches TRBD1 (6 bases). This CDR3 spans 12 amino acids. Per the germline V gene, CDR1 is SGHTA and CDR2 is FQGNSA. Trimming took 5 bases from V and 10 from J, leaving 15 bases between them.

The chain has TRBV11-2 and TRBJ2-7, with D possibly being TRBD1 (5 bases). This CDR3 is 15 amino acids long. Germline CDR1 SGHAT, CDR2 FQNNGV. V was trimmed by 1 base and J by 1 base, leaving 11 bases between them. The CDR3 DNA reads as TGTGCCAGCAGCTTAGGCGACAGCCTATCCTACGAGCAGTACTTC. Its translation: CASSLGDSLSYEQYF.

The J gene is TRBJ2-2, the V gene TRBV18; D is possibly TRBD2 (5 bases). V lost 4 bases and J 5 bases, leaving 11 bases between the germline ends. CDR1 is KGHSH and CDR2 is LQKENI in the germline V gene. This CDR3 is 14 amino acids long. The CDR3: CASSLPRGTGELFF. In DNA form, the CDR3 reads TGTGCCAGCTCACTCCCCCGGGGAACCGGGGAGCTGTTTTTT.

V usage is TRBV5-1 and J usage is TRBJ1-1, with 8 bases matching TRBD1. Germline lookup yields CDR1 SGHRS and CDR2 YFSETQ. V shed 4 bases, J shed 11 bases, and the junction held 7 bases outside the gene matches. The CDR3 loop spans 12 amino acids. This chain's CDR3 is CASSMDRVAAFF. The CDR3 DNA reads as TGCGCCAGCAGCATGGACAGGGTTGCGGCTTTCTTT.

This chain links TRBV19 with TRBJ2-4, with 7 bases fitting TRBD1. The trim removed 5 bases at V and 0 bases at J, leaving 10 bases unmatched. Germline CDR1 is LNHDA and CDR2 is SQIVND (reference sequence). There are 17 residues in the CDR3. The CDR3 is CASSYTGTALAKNIQYF. Here the CDR3 DNA reads TGTGCCAGTAGTTATACCGGGACAGCACTAGCCAAAAACATTCAGTACTTC.

This rearrangement joins TRBV5-1 to TRBJ2-3; tentatively, D is TRBD2 (6 bases). The germline V and J ends were trimmed by 0 bases and 5 bases, with 10 bases remaining between them. The V gene's germline CDR1 is SGHRS and CDR2 YFSETQ. The CDR3 is 14 amino acids. This CDR3 reads CASSLGGVLDTQYF. As DNA, the CDR3 is TGCGCCAGCAGCTTGGGCGGGGTTTTAGATACGCAGTATTTT.

V is TRBV28 and J is TRBJ1-2; D uncertain. The CDR3 loop spans 15 amino acids. Germline CDR1 is MDHEN and CDR2 is SYDVKM. Between the trimmed V and J ends, which lost 0 bases and 0 bases, there was a span of 8 bases. CDR3 coding DNA: TGTGCCAGCAGTTTATGGGAGCAAGCTAACTATGGCTACACCTTC. Its translation is CASSLWEQANYGYTF.

This chain connects TRBV2 to TRBJ1-3; unclear D gene. The germline CDR1 and CDR2 sequences are SNHLY and FYNNEI. V lost 3 bases, J lost 3 bases, and 12 bases lay in between. This CDR3 has 15 residues. CDR3 region: CASSEEGFGGNTIYF. CDR3 DNA: TGTGCCAGCAGTGAGGAGGGATTCGGTGGAAACACCATATATTTT.

As to this clone: A clone one base away is much larger, so this may be a read error. This sequence joins TRBV27 and TRBJ2-5; 7 bases are a match to TRBD2. The closer fit of TRBJ2-7 to the DNA end suggests the J call may be wrong. Germline V gene sequence: CDR1 MNHEY, CDR2 SMNVEV (reference sequence). The CDR3 totals 11 residues. CDR3 DNA sequence: TGTGCCAGCAGCGGGGGGTACGAGCAGTACTTC. Its protein is CASSGGYEQYF.

This clone appeared once. The chain couples TRBV5-8 to TRBJ1-3; tentative D call: TRBD1 (5 bases). The length of the CDR3 is 15 residues. CDR1 and CDR2 from the germline V gene are SGHTS and YDEGEE. The V gene lost 4 bases and the J gene lost 4 bases, with 15 bases spanning the gap. CDR3 nucleotide sequence: TGTGCCAGCAGCCGCAGACAGCTAATAGGAAACACCATATATTTT. Amino acids: CASSRRQLIGNTIYF.

This chain uses TRBV7-3 with TRBJ2-2; D gene ambiguous. The CDR3 loop spans 13 amino acids. CDR1 is SGHTA and CDR2 is FQGTGA in the germline V gene. The ends were cut back, 0 bases at V and 5 bases at J, with 4 bases in the middle. The CDR3 loop is CASSLTATGELFF. The DNA of the CDR3 is TGTGCCAGCAGCTTAACGGCTACCGGGGAGCTGTTTTTT.

The J gene is TRBJ1-2, the V gene TRBV29-1; D is possibly TRBD1 (5 bases). With 7 bases removed from V and 8 bases from J, the gap between germline ends came to 20 bases. The germline V gene encodes CDR1 SQVTM and CDR2 ANQGSEA. The CDR3 totals 13 residues. The CDR3 sequence is CSAIQGRIGGYTF. For the CDR3, the DNA is TGCAGCGCGATTCAGGGCAGGATTGGCGGCTACACCTTC.